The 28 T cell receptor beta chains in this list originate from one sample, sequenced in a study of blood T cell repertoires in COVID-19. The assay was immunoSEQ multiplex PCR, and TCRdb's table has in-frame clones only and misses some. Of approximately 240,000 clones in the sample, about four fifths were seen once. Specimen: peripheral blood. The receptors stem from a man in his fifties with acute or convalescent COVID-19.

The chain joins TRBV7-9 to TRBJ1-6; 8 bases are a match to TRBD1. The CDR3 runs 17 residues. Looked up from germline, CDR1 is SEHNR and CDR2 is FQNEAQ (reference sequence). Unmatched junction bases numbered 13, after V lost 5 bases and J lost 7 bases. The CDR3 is CASSPRTGRNGNSPLHF. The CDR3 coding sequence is TGTGCCAGCAGCCCGAGGACAGGGAGAAACGGGAATTCACCCCTCCACTTT.

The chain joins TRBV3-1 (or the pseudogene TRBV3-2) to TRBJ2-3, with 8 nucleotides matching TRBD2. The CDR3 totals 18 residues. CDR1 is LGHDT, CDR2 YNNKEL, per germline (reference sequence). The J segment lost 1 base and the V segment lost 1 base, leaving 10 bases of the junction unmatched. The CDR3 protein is CASSQGQGLSGGTDTQYF. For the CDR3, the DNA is TGTGCCAGCAGCCAAGGGCAGGGGCTTAGCGGGGGCACAGATACGCAGTATTTT.

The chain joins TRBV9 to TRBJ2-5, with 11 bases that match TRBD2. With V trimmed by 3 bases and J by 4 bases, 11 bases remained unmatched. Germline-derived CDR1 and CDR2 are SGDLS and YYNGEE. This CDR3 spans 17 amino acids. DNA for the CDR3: TGTGCCAGCAGCGACATCCCTAGCGGGGGGAAGGGAGAGACCCAGTACTTC. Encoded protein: CASSDIPSGGKGETQYF.

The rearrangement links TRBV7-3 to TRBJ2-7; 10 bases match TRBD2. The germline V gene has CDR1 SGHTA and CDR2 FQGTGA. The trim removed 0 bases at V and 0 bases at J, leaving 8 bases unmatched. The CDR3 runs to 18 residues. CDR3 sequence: CASSLTASGSSNSYEQYF. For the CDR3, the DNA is TGTGCCAGCAGCTTAACGGCTAGCGGGAGTTCAAACTCCTACGAGCAGTACTTC. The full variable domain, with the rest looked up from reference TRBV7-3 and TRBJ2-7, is GAGVSQTPSNKVTEKGKYVELRCDPISGHTALYWYRQSLGQGPEFLIYFQGTGAADDSGLPNDRFFAVRPEGSVSTLKIQRTERGDSAVYLCASSLTASGSSNSYEQYFGPGTRLTVT.

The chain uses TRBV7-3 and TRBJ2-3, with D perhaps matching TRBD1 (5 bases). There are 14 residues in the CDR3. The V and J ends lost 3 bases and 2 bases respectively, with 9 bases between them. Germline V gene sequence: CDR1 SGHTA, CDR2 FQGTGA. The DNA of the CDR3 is TGTGCCAGCAGCTTCTGGGGCCCCACAGATACGCAGTATTTT. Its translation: CASSFWGPTDTQYF.

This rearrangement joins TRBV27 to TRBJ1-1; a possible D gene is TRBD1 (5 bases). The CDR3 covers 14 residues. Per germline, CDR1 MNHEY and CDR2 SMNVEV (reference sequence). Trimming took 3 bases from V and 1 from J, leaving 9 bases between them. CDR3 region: CASSFGQWNTEAFF. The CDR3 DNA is TGTGCCAGCAGTTTTGGACAATGGAACACTGAAGCTTTCTTT.

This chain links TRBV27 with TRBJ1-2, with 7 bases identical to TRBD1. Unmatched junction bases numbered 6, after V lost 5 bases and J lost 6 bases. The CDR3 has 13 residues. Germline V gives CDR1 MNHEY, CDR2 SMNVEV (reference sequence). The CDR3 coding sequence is TGTGCCAGCAGTCTGACAGGGCGTGATGGCTACACCTTC. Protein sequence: CASSLTGRDGYTF.

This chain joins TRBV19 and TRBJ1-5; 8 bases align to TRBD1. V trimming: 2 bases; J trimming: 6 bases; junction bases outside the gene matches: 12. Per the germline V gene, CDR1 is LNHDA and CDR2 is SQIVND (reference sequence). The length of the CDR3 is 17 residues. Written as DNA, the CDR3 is TGTGCCAGTAGTATACCCGAACAGGGGGTACCCCTTCAGCCCCAGCATTTT. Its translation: CASSIPEQGVPLQPQHF.

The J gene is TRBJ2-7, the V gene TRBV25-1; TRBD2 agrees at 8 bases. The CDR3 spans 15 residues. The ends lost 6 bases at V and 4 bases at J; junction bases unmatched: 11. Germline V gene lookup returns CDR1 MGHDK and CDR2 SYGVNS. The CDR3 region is CASREAREGGYEQYF. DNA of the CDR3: TGTGCCAGCAGGGAAGCTCGGGAGGGAGGGTACGAGCAGTACTTC.

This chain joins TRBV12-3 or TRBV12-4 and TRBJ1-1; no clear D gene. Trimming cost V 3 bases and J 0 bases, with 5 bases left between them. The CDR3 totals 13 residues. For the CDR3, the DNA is TGTGCCAGCAGTTTTGCAGTGAACACTGAAGCTTTCTTT. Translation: CASSFAVNTEAFF.

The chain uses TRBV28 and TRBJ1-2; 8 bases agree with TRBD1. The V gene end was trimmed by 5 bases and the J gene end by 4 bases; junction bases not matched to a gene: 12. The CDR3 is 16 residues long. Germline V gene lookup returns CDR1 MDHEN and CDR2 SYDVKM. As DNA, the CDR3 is TGTGCCAGCAGTCCCGCGGGGCCAGGGGGCGTCTATGGCTACACCTTC. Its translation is CASSPAGPGGVYGYTF.

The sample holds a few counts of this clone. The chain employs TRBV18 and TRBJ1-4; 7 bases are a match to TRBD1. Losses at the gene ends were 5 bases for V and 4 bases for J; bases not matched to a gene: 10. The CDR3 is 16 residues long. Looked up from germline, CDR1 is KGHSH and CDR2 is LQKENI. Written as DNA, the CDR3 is TGTGCCAGCTCAGCAGCCGGGACAGCTTATAATGAAAAACTGTTTTTT. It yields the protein CASSAAGTAYNEKLFF.

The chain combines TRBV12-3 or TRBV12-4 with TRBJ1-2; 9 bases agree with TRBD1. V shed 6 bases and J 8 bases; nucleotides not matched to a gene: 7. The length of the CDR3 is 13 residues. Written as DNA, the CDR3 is TGTGCCAGCAGCCCTAACAGGGGGCAGGGCTACACCTTC. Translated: CASSPNRGQGYTF.

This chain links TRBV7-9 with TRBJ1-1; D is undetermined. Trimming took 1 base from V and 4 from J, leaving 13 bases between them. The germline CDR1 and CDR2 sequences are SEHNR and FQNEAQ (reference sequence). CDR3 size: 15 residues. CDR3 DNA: TGTGCCAGCAGCTTAGAGTCCGTAGAGGCCACTGAAGCTTTCTTT. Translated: CASSLESVEATEAFF.

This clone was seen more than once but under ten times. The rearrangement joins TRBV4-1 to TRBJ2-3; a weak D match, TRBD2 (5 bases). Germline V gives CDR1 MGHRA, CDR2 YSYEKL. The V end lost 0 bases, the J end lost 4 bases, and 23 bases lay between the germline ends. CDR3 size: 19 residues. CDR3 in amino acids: CASSQDTVSEGKKSDTQYF. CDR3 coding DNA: TGCGCCAGCAGCCAAGATACGGTTAGCGAGGGAAAAAAATCAGATACGCAGTATTTT.

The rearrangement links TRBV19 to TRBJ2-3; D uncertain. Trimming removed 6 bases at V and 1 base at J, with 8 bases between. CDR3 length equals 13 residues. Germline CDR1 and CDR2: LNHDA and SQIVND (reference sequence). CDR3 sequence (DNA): TGTGCCAGTAGCCCCCGGGGCACAGATACGCAGTATTTT. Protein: CASSPRGTDTQYF. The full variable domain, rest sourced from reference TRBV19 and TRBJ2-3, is DGGITQSPKYLFRKEGQNVTLSCEQNLNHDAMYWYRQDPGQGLRLIYYSQIVNDFQKGDIAEGYSVSREKKESFPLTVTSAQKNPTAFYLCASSPRGTDTQYFGPGTRLTVL.

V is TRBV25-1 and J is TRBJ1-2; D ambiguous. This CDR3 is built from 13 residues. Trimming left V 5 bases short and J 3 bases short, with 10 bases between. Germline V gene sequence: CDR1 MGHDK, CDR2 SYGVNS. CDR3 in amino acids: CASSKPLDYGYTF. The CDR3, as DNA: TGTGCCAGCAGTAAGCCCTTGGACTATGGCTACACCTTC.

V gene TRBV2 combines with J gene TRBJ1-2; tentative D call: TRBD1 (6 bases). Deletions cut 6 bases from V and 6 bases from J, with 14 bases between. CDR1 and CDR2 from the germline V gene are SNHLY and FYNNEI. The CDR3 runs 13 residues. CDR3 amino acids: CASSDDRIHGYTF. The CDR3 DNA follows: TGTGCCAGCAGCGACGACAGGATTCATGGCTACACCTTC.

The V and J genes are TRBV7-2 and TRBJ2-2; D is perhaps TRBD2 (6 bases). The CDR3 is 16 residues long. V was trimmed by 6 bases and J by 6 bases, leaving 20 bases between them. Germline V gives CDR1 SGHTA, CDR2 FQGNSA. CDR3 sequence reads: CASSPTRTTRAGELFF. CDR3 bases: TGTGCCAGCAGTCCGACCCGCACGACTAGGGCCGGGGAGCTGTTTTTT.

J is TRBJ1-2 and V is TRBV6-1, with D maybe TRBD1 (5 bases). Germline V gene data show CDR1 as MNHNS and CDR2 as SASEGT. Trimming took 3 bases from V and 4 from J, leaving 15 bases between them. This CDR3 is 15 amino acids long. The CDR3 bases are TGTGCCAGCAGTGACCCCACAGCAGGGTCCTATGGCTACACCTTC. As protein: CASSDPTAGSYGYTF.

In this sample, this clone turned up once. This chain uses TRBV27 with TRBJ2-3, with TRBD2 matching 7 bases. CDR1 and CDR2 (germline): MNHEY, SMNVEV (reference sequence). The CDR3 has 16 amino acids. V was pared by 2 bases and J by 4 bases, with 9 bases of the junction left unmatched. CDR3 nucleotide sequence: TGTGCCAGCAGTTTAGTGGGCGGGAGAGACGCAGATACGCAGTATTTT. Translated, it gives CASSLVGGRDADTQYF.

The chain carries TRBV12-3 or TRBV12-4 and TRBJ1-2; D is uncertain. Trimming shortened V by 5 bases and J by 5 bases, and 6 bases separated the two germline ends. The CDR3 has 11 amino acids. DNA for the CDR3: TGTGCCAGCAGTCAGTTATATGGCTACACCTTC. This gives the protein CASSQLYGYTF.

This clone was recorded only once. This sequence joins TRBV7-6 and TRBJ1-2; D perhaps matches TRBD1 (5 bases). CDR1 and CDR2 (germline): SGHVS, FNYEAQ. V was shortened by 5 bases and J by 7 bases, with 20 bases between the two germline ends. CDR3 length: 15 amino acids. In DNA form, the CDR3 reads TGTGCCAGCAGCGACACAGGAGTGAGTTCGTCTGGCTACACCTTC. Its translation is CASSDTGVSSSGYTF.

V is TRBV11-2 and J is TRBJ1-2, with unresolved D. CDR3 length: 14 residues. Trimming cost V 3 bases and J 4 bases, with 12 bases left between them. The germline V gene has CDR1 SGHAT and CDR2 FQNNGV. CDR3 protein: CASSFSRQVYGYTF. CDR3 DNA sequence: TGTGCCAGCAGCTTTTCACGGCAGGTCTATGGCTACACCTTC.

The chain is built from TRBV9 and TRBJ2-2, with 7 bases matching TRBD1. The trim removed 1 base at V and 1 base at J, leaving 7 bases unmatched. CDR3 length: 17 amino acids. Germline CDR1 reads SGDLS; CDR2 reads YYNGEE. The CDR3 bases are TGTGCCAGCAGCGTACAAACAGGGGCGAAGAACACCGGGGAGCTGTTTTTT. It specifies CASSVQTGAKNTGELFF.

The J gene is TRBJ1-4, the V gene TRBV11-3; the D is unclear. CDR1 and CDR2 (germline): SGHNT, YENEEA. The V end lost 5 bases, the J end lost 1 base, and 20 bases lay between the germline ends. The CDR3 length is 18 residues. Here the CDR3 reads CASSQWAEERVTNEKLFF. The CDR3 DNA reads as TGTGCCAGCAGCCAATGGGCGGAGGAAAGGGTAACTAATGAAAAACTGTTTTTT.

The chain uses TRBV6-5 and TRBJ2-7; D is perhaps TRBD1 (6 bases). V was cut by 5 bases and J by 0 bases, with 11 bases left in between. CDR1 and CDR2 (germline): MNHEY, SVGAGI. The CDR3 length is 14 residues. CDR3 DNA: TGTGCCAGCAGTACCCGGGACAACTCCTACGAGCAGTACTTC. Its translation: CASSTRDNSYEQYF.

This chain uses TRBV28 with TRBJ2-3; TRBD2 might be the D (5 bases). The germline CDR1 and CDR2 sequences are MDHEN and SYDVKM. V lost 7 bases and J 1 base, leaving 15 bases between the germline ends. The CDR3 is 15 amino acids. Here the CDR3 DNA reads TGTGCCAGCACCGCAGGTTCCGGGGGCACAGATACGCAGTATTTT. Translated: CASTAGSGGTDTQYF.